The 19 T cell receptor beta chains below all came from one sample that was sequenced in a study of blood T cells in healthy people across ages. The authors ran a second PCR of roughly 6 to 12 cycles using a sample-barcoded 5' primer and a J-beta primer mix. TCRdb reanalysed the 5' RACE reads using MiXCR and keeps one entry per CDR3 protein. The sample shows over 500,000 distinct CDR3 sequences, 27% of them seen only once. The same data also contributed to another study, on T cells of mothers and their children.

The sample comprised blood. These receptor sequences come from a boy younger than 10 in good health.

This clonotype was detected only a few times. The chain employs TRBV11-2 and TRBJ2-5; no clear D gene. Germline loops: CDR1 SGHAT, CDR2 FQNNGV. The CDR3 is 13 amino acids. V lost 0 bases to trimming and J lost 11 bases, with 13 bases between them. The chain's CDR3 is CASSLEMGNEQYF. The CDR3, as DNA: TGTGCCAGCAGCTTAGAGATGGGTAATGAGCAGTACTTC. Variable domain in full (rest from reference TRBV11-2 and TRBJ2-5): EAGVAQSPRYKIIEKRQSVAFWCNPISGHATLYWYQQILGQGPKLLIQFQNNGVVDDSQLPKDRFSAERLKGVDSTLKIQPAKLEDSAVYLCASSLEMGNEQYFGPGTRLLVL.

CDR3 DNA sequence: TGTGCCAGCAGCTTAGATCAGGCTAGCGGCTACACAGATACGCAGTATTTT. Translating gives CASSLDQASGYTDTQYF. The chain recombines TRBV11-2 with TRBJ2-3; 7 bases align to TRBD2. The CDR3 is 17 residues long. Germline V lookup: CDR1 SGHAT, CDR2 FQNNGV. Trimming took 0 bases from V and 2 from J; bases not matched to a gene: 8.

This chain links TRBV20-1 with TRBJ2-1, with D possibly TRBD1 on 6 matching bases. The CDR3 is made up of 13 amino acids. V was cut by 1 base and J by 6 bases, with 10 bases left in between. The germline V gene has CDR1 DFQATT and CDR2 SNEGSKA (reference sequence). The CDR3 DNA is TGCAGTGCTAGAGGGGGGCTCTTCAATGAGCAGTTCTTC. This gives the protein CSARGGLFNEQFF.

The rearrangement joins TRBV13 to TRBJ2-7; 11 nucleotides agree with TRBD1. The V gene's germline CDR1 is PRHDT and CDR2 FYEKMQ (reference sequence). The CDR3 is made up of 14 amino acids. V shed 5 bases and J 7 bases; nucleotides not matched to a gene: 7. This CDR3 reads CASSRRDRGWEQYF. As DNA, the CDR3 is TGTGCCAGCAGCCGCCGGGACAGGGGGTGGGAGCAGTACTTC.

The table lists this clonotype with a few counts. J is TRBJ2-5 and V is TRBV25-1, with 11 bases lining up with TRBD2. CDR1 is MGHDK and CDR2 is SYGVNS in the germline V gene. The length of the CDR3 is 15 residues. The V segment lost 8 bases and the J segment 6 bases; nucleotides outside the gene matches: 11. CDR3 sequence (DNA): TGTGCCAGCGCTACTGGGGGACTAGCGGCGAAGACCCAGTACTTC. Amino acids: CASATGGLAAKTQYF.

This clonotype was detected only a few times. The CDR3 bases are TGTGCCAGCAGCGTCCAGACAGGGGAAGCAGATACGCAGTATTTT. It encodes CASSVQTGEADTQYF. V and J are TRBV9 and TRBJ2-3; the match to TRBD1 covers 8 bases. There are 15 residues in the CDR3. V lost 2 bases, J lost 4 bases, and 6 bases stayed unmatched. Germline loops: CDR1 SGDLS, CDR2 YYNGEE.

V usage is TRBV3-1 and J usage is TRBJ2-4; maybe TRBD2 (6 bases). Germline CDR1 reads LGHDT; CDR2 reads YNNKEL (reference sequence). Trimming took 1 base from V and 9 from J, leaving 10 bases between them. The CDR3 has 13 amino acids. CDR3 loop: CASSQGLGTIQYF. CDR3 DNA: TGTGCCAGCAGCCAAGGACTAGGGACCATTCAGTACTTC.

This clonotype was found a few times. This chain connects TRBV6-5 to TRBJ1-6; TRBD1 matches at 7 bases. The CDR3 is made up of 14 amino acids. Germline V gene lookup returns CDR1 MNHEY and CDR2 SVGAGI. The J segment lost 9 bases and the V segment lost 8 bases, leaving 10 bases of the junction unmatched. In DNA, the CDR3 is TGTGCCAGCGCCCGACAGGGAGAGAGTTCACCCCTCCACTTT. This codes for CASARQGESSPLHF.

This clonotype came up a few times. The V call is TRBV7-2, the J call TRBJ2-1; the D is unclear. The germline gives CDR1 SGHTA, CDR2 FQGNSA. This CDR3 is built from 16 residues. Trimming removed 5 bases from V and 6 bases from J, with 20 bases in between. The CDR3 DNA follows: TGTGCCAGCAGCCCATTTGATAGGGCTACTCGCAATGAGCAGTTCTTC. Its translation: CASSPFDRATRNEQFF.

This clonotype has more than one count but fewer than ten. The chain is built from TRBV9 and TRBJ2-5, with D perhaps matching TRBD1 (5 bases). Trimming removed 4 bases at V and 2 bases at J, with 15 bases between. The CDR3 totals 15 residues. Germline values: CDR1 SGDLS, CDR2 YYNGEE. DNA of the CDR3: TGTGCCAGCAGCCCCCGGACGCGACAGCAAGAGACCCAGTACTTC. Translated: CASSPRTRQQETQYF.

This clonotype was recorded a few times. The chain is built from TRBV13 and TRBJ2-3; D gene ambiguous. From germline, CDR1 is PRHDT and CDR2 FYEKMQ (reference sequence). V gave up 5 bases and J gave up 2 bases, with 17 bases separating them. The CDR3 is 16 amino acids. The CDR3 bases are TGTGCCAGCAGCGTTAATTCGGGCGGAACCACAGATACGCAGTATTTT. The encoded protein is CASSVNSGGTTDTQYF. Using reference TRBV13 and TRBJ2-3 for the parts outside the CDR3, the full variable domain is AAGVIQSPRHLIKEKRETATLKCYPIPRHDTVYWYQQGPGQDPQFLISFYEKMQSDKGSIPDRFSAQQFSDYHSELNMSSLELGDSALYFCASSVNSGGTTDTQYFGPGTRLTVL.

The chain is built from TRBV7-7 and TRBJ2-7; 11 bases map to TRBD1. CDR3 size: 15 residues. J was trimmed by 6 bases and V by 5 bases; bases with no gene match: 9. Per the germline V gene, CDR1 is SSHAT and CDR2 is FNYEAQ (reference sequence). The CDR3: CASSANSGQGGEQYF. For the CDR3, the DNA is TGTGCCAGCAGCGCAAACTCGGGACAGGGGGGCGAGCAGTACTTC.

J is TRBJ1-3 and V is TRBV5-1; no clear D gene. The CDR3 runs to 14 residues. Trimming stripped 2 bases from V and 0 bases from J, with 6 bases between. Germline V gene data show CDR1 as SGHRS and CDR2 as YFSETQ. The CDR3 DNA sequence: TGCGCCAGCAGCTTCGGGCCCTCTGGAAACACCATATATTTT. Translation: CASSFGPSGNTIYF.

The rearrangement uses TRBV11-2 and TRBJ2-5; tentatively, D is TRBD1 or TRBD2 (5 bases each). Trimming took 0 bases from V and 2 from J, leaving 10 bases between them. Germline V CDR1 and CDR2: SGHAT, FQNNGV. CDR3 size: 15 residues. CDR3 amino acids: CASSLDVGVQETQYF. The CDR3 nucleotides read TGTGCCAGCAGCTTAGATGTGGGGGTACAAGAGACCCAGTACTTC.

The gene calls are TRBV7-6 and TRBJ2-7; TRBD1 or TRBD2 may be the D gene (5 bases each). Per germline, CDR1 SGHVS and CDR2 FNYEAQ. This CDR3 spans 13 amino acids. Trimming took off 6 bases at V and 6 bases at J, with 15 bases between the two ends. The CDR3 sequence is CASSTGTEGEQYF. DNA of the CDR3: TGTGCCAGCAGTACCGGGACCGAGGGCGAGCAGTACTTC.

There are a few counts of this clonotype. The V call is TRBV7-2, the J call TRBJ2-5; D is possibly TRBD1 (5 bases). The tail of the sequence fits TRBJ2-7 better, so the J call may be wrong. CDR1 is SGHTA and CDR2 is FQGNSA in the germline V gene. The CDR3 contains 15 residues. The CDR3 DNA sequence: TGTGCCAGCAGCTTAGAGGCAGGGTTTCCCTACGAGCAGTACTTC. Encoded protein: CASSLEAGFPYEQYF.

The rearrangement joins TRBV12-3 or TRBV12-4 to TRBJ1-2; TRBD1 matches 7 bases. V lost 6 bases to trimming and J lost 6 bases; unmatched junction nucleotides: 13. The CDR3 is made up of 15 amino acids. The CDR3 DNA reads as TGTGCCAGCAGGCAACGAGGGACAGCAGCTGATGGCTACACCTTC. This encodes CASRQRGTAADGYTF.

This clonotype has only a few counts. The chain carries TRBV7-2 and TRBJ1-2, with D possibly TRBD1 on 5 matching bases. The CDR3 totals 12 residues. The V end lost 5 bases, the J end lost 5 bases, and 9 bases lay between the germline ends. In germline, CDR1 is SGHTA, CDR2 FQGNSA. CDR3 in amino acids: CASSIGTYGYTF. The CDR3 nucleotides are TGTGCCAGCAGCATAGGGACTTATGGCTACACCTTC.

This clonotype was counted a few times. This chain joins TRBV14 and TRBJ2-5; D not resolved. TRBJ2-1 explains the end of the DNA better; the J call may be wrong. This CDR3 is 12 amino acids long. Germline loops: CDR1 SGHDN, CDR2 FVKESK. CDR3 in DNA: TGTGCCAGCAGCCAAGTAGTATTTGAGCAGTTCTTC. Protein: CASSQVVFEQFF.